A selection of T cell receptor beta chains follows, all from one sample in a study of cytomegalovirus exposure and HLA in healthy donors. Clones were read by immunoSEQ multiplex PCR, and TCRdb kept only the in-frame ones, dropping some. The data show tens of thousands of clones, roughly 75% seen once. Material: PBMCs. Receptors originate from a male donor in good health and CMV-seronegative. Each CDR3 is given with its conserved first and last residue. The order of the fields is D gene, clone size, V gene, J gene, CDR3 length, CDR3 DNA, CDR3 protein. The D gene is left open where the match is weak. Some rows mark clone size as missing; the rest say once, few, many or name a class of expanded clone.

D gene: TRBD1; clone size: -; V gene: TRBV4-2; J gene: TRBJ2-7; CDR3 length: 13; CDR3 DNA: TGTGCCAGCAGCCAAGACAGGGGGCAAGAGCAGTACTTC; CDR3 protein: CASSQDRGQEQYF
D gene: -; clone size: few; V gene: TRBV12-5; J gene: TRBJ2-1; CDR3 length: 15; CDR3 DNA: TGTGCTAGTGGTTTGCAACAGGGAAGGAACAATGAGCAGTTCTTC; CDR3 protein: CASGLQQGRNNEQFF
D gene: TRBD1; clone size: -; V gene: TRBV6-6; J gene: TRBJ2-7; CDR3 length: 15; CDR3 DNA: TGTGCCAGCAGCACCGGGACAGGGGGCGTTTACGAGCAGTACTTC; CDR3 protein: CASSTGTGGVYEQYF
D gene: TRBD1; clone size: -; V gene: TRBV5-1; J gene: TRBJ1-6; CDR3 length: 15; CDR3 DNA: TGCGCCAGCAGCCCGGGACAGAGTTATAATTCACCCCTCCACTTT; CDR3 protein: CASSPGQSYNSPLHF
D gene: -; clone size: -; V gene: TRBV11-1; J gene: TRBJ2-3; CDR3 length: 15; CDR3 DNA: TGTGCCAGCAGCCGTTCAGGGTATAGCACAGATACGCAGTATTTT; CDR3 protein: CASSRSGYSTDTQYF
D gene: -; clone size: -; V gene: TRBV6-1; J gene: TRBJ1-1; CDR3 length: 14; CDR3 DNA: TGTGCCAGCAGTGTAGGACAGTCGGACACTGAAGCTTTCTTT; CDR3 protein: CASSVGQSDTEAFF
D gene: -; clone size: -; V gene: TRBV7-9; J gene: TRBJ1-3; CDR3 length: 17; CDR3 DNA: TGTGCCAGCAGCCGGGGGGACACGATTACCTCTGGAAACACCATATATTTT; CDR3 protein: CASSRGDTITSGNTIYF
D gene: -; clone size: -; V gene: TRBV28; J gene: TRBJ1-5; CDR3 length: 16; CDR3 DNA: TGTGCCAGCAGTTTGTGGGCTGGAGGAGGGAATCAGCCCCAGCATTTT; CDR3 protein: CASSLWAGGGNQPQHF
D gene: -; clone size: -; V gene: TRBV11-2; J gene: TRBJ1-1; CDR3 length: 12; CDR3 DNA: TGTGCCAGCAGCTTCAGCGGGAGCGGAGCTTTCTTT; CDR3 protein: CASSFSGSGAFF
D gene: TRBD2; clone size: -; V gene: TRBV5-5; J gene: TRBJ2-3; CDR3 length: 16; CDR3 DNA: TGTGCCAGCAGCTTGAGGACTAGCGGGGGAACAGATACGCAGTATTTT; CDR3 protein: CASSLRTSGGTDTQYF
D gene: TRBD1; clone size: once; V gene: TRBV6-5; J gene: TRBJ2-5; CDR3 length: 15; CDR3 DNA: TGTGCCAGCAGTTACACCTCCACAGGGGGTGAGACCCAGTACTTC; CDR3 protein: CASSYTSTGGETQYF
D gene: -; clone size: -; V gene: TRBV18; J gene: TRBJ2-5; CDR3 length: 14; CDR3 DNA: TGTGCCAGCTCTCCCCCGAGAGACCAAGAGACCCAGTACTTC; CDR3 protein: CASSPPRDQETQYF
D gene: -; clone size: few; V gene: TRBV27; J gene: TRBJ1-2; CDR3 length: 11; CDR3 DNA: TGTGCCAGCAGTCAGGGCTATGGCTACACCTTC; CDR3 protein: CASSQGYGYTF
D gene: -; clone size: -; V gene: TRBV15; J gene: TRBJ2-3; CDR3 length: 14; CDR3 DNA: TGTGCCACCAGAAAACAGGCGAGCACAGATACGCAGTATTTT; CDR3 protein: CATRKQASTDTQYF
D gene: TRBD2; clone size: -; V gene: TRBV30; J gene: TRBJ2-1; CDR3 length: 14; CDR3 DNA: TGTGCCTGGAGCACGGGACTAGCGGGCCCTGAGCAGTTCTTC; CDR3 protein: CAWSTGLAGPEQFF
D gene: TRBD1; clone size: -; V gene: TRBV19; J gene: TRBJ2-5; CDR3 length: 14; CDR3 DNA: TGTGCCAGTAGTATGGGGACAGTACTAGAGACCCAGTACTTC; CDR3 protein: CASSMGTVLETQYF
D gene: TRBD1; clone size: -; V gene: TRBV6-5; J gene: TRBJ1-2; CDR3 length: 16; CDR3 DNA: TGTGCCAGCAGTTACCCTACCACAGGGGGCCTGGGGGGCTACCCCTTC; CDR3 protein: CASSYPTTGGLGGYPF
D gene: TRBD1; clone size: -; V gene: TRBV29-1; J gene: TRBJ1-2; CDR3 length: 12; CDR3 DNA: TGCAGCGCCACTGGGACAGCCTATGGCTACACCTTC; CDR3 protein: CSATGTAYGYTF
D gene: -; clone size: once; V gene: TRBV5-1; J gene: TRBJ2-2; CDR3 length: 16; CDR3 DNA: TGCGCCAGCAGCTTGCCCGGACAAGCGAACACCGGGGAGCTGTTTTTT; CDR3 protein: CASSLPGQANTGELFF
D gene: -; clone size: -; V gene: TRBV4-2; J gene: TRBJ2-1; CDR3 length: 16; CDR3 DNA: TGTGCCAGCAGCCAAGGACCTAGCGAGCCCTACAATGAGCAGTTCTTC; CDR3 protein: CASSQGPSEPYNEQFF
D gene: -; clone size: -; V gene: TRBV7-9; J gene: TRBJ2-7; CDR3 length: 13; CDR3 DNA: TGTGCCAGCAGCAGAGCCCCGTCCTACGAGCAGTACTTC; CDR3 protein: CASSRAPSYEQYF
D gene: TRBD1; clone size: -; V gene: TRBV5-1; J gene: TRBJ1-1; CDR3 length: 14; CDR3 DNA: TGCGCCAGCAGCCCACAGGGGAAAAACACTGAAGCTTTCTTT; CDR3 protein: CASSPQGKNTEAFF
D gene: -; clone size: -; V gene: TRBV7-2; J gene: TRBJ2-1; CDR3 length: 17; CDR3 DNA: TGTGCCAGCACCCCGGCGTTAAGAGGGGCCGGGGGCAATGAGCAGTTCTTC; CDR3 protein: CASTPALRGAGGNEQFF
D gene: TRBD1; clone size: -; V gene: TRBV5-1; J gene: TRBJ2-2; CDR3 length: 15; CDR3 DNA: TGCGCCAGCAGCTTGGGACAGGGAAACACCGGGGAGCTGTTTTTT; CDR3 protein: CASSLGQGNTGELFF
D gene: TRBD2; clone size: -; V gene: TRBV5-1; J gene: TRBJ2-3; CDR3 length: 16; CDR3 DNA: TGCGCCAGCAGCTTTCTAGCGGGAGCTGTGCGAGATACGCAGTATTTT; CDR3 protein: CASSFLAGAVRDTQYF
D gene: -; clone size: few; V gene: TRBV19; J gene: TRBJ1-2; CDR3 length: 12; CDR3 DNA: TGTGCCAGTAGAGCCTGGTACTATGGCTACACCTTC; CDR3 protein: CASRAWYYGYTF
D gene: -; clone size: -; V gene: TRBV4-3; J gene: TRBJ2-5; CDR3 length: 14; CDR3 DNA: TGCGCCAGCAGCCAAGATCTTAGCCAAGAGACCCAGTACTTC; CDR3 protein: CASSQDLSQETQYF
D gene: -; clone size: -; V gene: TRBV27; J gene: TRBJ2-5; CDR3 length: 14; CDR3 DNA: TGTGCCAGCAGTTTCTCCGGCAGGCAAGAGACCCAGTACTTC; CDR3 protein: CASSFSGRQETQYF
D gene: -; clone size: -; V gene: TRBV10-2; J gene: TRBJ2-2; CDR3 length: 15; CDR3 DNA: TGCGCCAGCAGTGAGGTCGAGGCGGGGACCGGGGAGCTGTTTTTT; CDR3 protein: CASSEVEAGTGELFF
D gene: -; clone size: -; V gene: TRBV29-1; J gene: TRBJ1-5; CDR3 length: 13; CDR3 DNA: TGCAGCGTTGCGGGGGATAGCAATCAGCCCCAGAATTTT; CDR3 protein: CSVAGDSNQPQNF
D gene: TRBD1; clone size: -; V gene: TRBV28; J gene: TRBJ2-3; CDR3 length: 14; CDR3 DNA: TGTGCCAGCAGTTTTAACAGGGGATCAGATACGCAGTATTTT; CDR3 protein: CASSFNRGSDTQYF
D gene: -; clone size: -; V gene: TRBV6-1; J gene: TRBJ2-7; CDR3 length: 14; CDR3 DNA: TGTGCCAGCAGTGAAAGTCTGAAGCGATACGAGCAGTACTTC; CDR3 protein: CASSESLKRYEQYF
D gene: TRBD1; clone size: few; V gene: TRBV6-5; J gene: TRBJ1-2; CDR3 length: 16; CDR3 DNA: TGTGCCAGCAGTTACACTAACAGGGGCTGGAGTGTCAGCTACACCTTC; CDR3 protein: CASSYTNRGWSVSYTF
D gene: TRBD2; clone size: -; V gene: TRBV11-2; J gene: TRBJ2-3; CDR3 length: 19; CDR3 DNA: TGTGCCAGCAGCTTAGATTCTCACCTAGCGGGGGGGATCACAGATACGCAGTATTTT; CDR3 protein: CASSLDSHLAGGITDTQYF
D gene: -; clone size: -; V gene: TRBV18; J gene: TRBJ1-4; CDR3 length: 15; CDR3 DNA: TGTGCCAGCTCACCACCTGGACAGCCTAATGAAAAACTGTTTTTT; CDR3 protein: CASSPPGQPNEKLFF
D gene: -; clone size: -; V gene: TRBV2; J gene: TRBJ2-1; CDR3 length: 16; CDR3 DNA: TGTGCCAGCAGTGAATATGCGGGGGCTTCCGGTGGTGAGCAGTTCTTC; CDR3 protein: CASSEYAGASGGEQFF
D gene: TRBD2; clone size: -; V gene: TRBV19; J gene: TRBJ2-1; CDR3 length: 19; CDR3 DNA: TGTGCCAGTAGTATATCTGGACTAGCGGGTGCAAGCTCCTACAATGAGCAGTTCTTC; CDR3 protein: CASSISGLAGASSYNEQFF